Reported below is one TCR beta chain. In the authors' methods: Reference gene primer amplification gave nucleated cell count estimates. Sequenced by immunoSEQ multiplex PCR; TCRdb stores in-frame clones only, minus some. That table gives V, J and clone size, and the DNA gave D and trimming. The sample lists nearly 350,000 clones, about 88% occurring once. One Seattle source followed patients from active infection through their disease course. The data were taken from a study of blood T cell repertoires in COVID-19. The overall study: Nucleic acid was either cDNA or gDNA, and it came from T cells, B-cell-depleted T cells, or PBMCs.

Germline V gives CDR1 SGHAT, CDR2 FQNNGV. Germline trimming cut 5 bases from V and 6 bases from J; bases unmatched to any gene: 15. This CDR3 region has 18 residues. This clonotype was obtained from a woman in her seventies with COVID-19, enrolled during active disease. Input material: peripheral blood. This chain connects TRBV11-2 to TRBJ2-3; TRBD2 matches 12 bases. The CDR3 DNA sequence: TGTGCCAGCAGCAACCGACTAGCGGGGGTTCTGTTATTGGATACGCAGTATTTT. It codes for CASSNRLAGVLLLDTQYF.